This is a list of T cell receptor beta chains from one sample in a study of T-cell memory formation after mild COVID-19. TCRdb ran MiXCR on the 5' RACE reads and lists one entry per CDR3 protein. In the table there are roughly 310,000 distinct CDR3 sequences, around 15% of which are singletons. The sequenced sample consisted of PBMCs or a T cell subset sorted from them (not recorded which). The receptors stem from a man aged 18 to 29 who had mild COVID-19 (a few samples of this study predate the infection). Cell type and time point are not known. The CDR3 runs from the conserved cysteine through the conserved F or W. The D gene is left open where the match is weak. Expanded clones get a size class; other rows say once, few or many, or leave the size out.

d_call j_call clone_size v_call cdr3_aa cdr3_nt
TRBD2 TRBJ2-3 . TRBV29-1 CSAKGGLSTDTQYF TGCAGCGCAAAGGGAGGGCTCAGCACAGATACGCAGTATTTT
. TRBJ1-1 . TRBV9 CASSANPKFGTEAFF TGTGCCAGCAGCGCCAATCCCAAATTTGGGACTGAAGCTTTCTTT
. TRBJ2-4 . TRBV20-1 CSASGTLSKNIQYF TGCAGTGCCTCCGGGACGCTGAGCAAAAACATTCAGTACTTC
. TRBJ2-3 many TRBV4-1 CASSPGASGTDTQYF TGCGCCAGCAGCCCGGGGGCGTCCGGCACAGATACGCAGTATTTT
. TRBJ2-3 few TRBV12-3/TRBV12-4 CASSPPDPDTQYF TGTGCCAGCAGTCCCCCGGACCCAGATACGCAGTATTTT
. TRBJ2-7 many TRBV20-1 CSARLGHAYEQYF TGCAGTGCTAGGCTGGGCCATGCCTACGAGCAGTACTTC
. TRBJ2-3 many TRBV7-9 CASSFTGRFTDTQYF TGTGCCAGCAGCTTTACCGGTCGATTCACAGATACGCAGTATTTT
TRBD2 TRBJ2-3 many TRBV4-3 CASSPRRGGGSDTQYF TGCGCCAGCAGCCCCCGACGGGGGGGCGGGTCGGATACGCAGTATTTT
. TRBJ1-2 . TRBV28 CASRPGGYGYTF TGTGCCAGCAGACCCGGGGGTTACGGCTACACCTTC
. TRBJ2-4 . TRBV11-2 CASSLLGRAKNIQYF TGTGCCAGCAGCTTGTTAGGTCGAGCCAAAAACATTCAGTACTTC
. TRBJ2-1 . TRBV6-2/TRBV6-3 CASSYRHTLANEQFF TGTGCCAGCAGTTACCGTCACACTCTAGCGAATGAGCAGTTCTTC
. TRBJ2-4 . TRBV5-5 CASSIPRLGAKNIQYF TGTGCCAGCAGCATCCCAAGGCTAGGTGCCAAAAACATTCAGTACTTC
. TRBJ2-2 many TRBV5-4 CASSPGAGELFF TGTGCCAGCAGCCCAGGGGCCGGGGAGCTGTTTTTT
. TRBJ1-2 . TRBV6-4 CASTDTPTYGYTF TGTGCCAGCACGGACACCCCAACCTATGGCTACACCTTC
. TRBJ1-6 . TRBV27 CASSQSLSANSPLHF TGTGCCAGCAGCCAGAGCCTGTCAGCTAATTCACCCCTCCACTTT
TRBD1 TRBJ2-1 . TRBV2 CASSGDRPSEQFF TGTGCCAGCAGTGGGGACAGGCCTAGCGAGCAGTTCTTC
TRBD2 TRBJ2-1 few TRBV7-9 CASSFRRGNEQFF TGTGCCAGCAGCTTTCGGCGGGGGAATGAGCAGTTCTTC
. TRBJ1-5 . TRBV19 CASSIGSGRQPQHF TGTGCCAGTAGTATTGGATCAGGGAGACAGCCCCAGCATTTT
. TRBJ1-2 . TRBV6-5 CASSLRPDSSNYGYTF TGTGCCAGCAGCCTACGACCCGACAGTTCGAACTATGGCTACACCTTC
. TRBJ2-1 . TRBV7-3 CASSLRVASYNEQFF TGTGCCAGCAGCTTAAGGGTGGCTTCCTACAATGAGCAGTTCTTC
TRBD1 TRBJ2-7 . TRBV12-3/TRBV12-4 CASSLGGTGDYEQYF TGTGCCAGCAGTTTAGGCGGGACAGGGGACTACGAGCAGTACTTC
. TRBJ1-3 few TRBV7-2 CASSQVSSGNTIYF TGTGCCAGCAGCCAGGTCTCATCTGGAAACACCATATATTTT
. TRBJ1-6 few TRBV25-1 CASSELDSYNSPLHF TGTGCCAGCAGTGAGCTCGACTCCTATAATTCACCCCTCCACTTT
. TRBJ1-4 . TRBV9 CASSLSGGADEKLFF TGTGCCAGCAGCTTAAGCGGAGGGGCGGACGAAAAACTGTTTTTT
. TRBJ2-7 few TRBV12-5 CASGLADSGYGEQYF TGTGCTAGTGGTTTGGCTGACAGCGGCTATGGGGAGCAGTACTTC
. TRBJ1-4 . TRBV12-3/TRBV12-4 CASSFYGQGKLFF TGTGCCAGCAGTTTCTACGGGCAGGGGAAACTGTTTTTT
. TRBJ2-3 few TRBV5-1 CASRPLSRLTDTQYF TGCGCCAGCAGGCCGCTAAGCCGGTTGACAGATACGCAGTATTTT
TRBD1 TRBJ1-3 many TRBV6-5 CASSYSWTGPFTIYF TGTGCCAGCAGTTACTCCTGGACAGGGCCTTTCACCATATATTTT
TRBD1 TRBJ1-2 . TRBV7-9 CASSFSGGGGYTF TGTGCCAGCAGCTTCTCAGGGGGAGGAGGCTACACCTTC
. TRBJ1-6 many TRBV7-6 CASSAMIRDNSPLHF TGTGCCAGCAGCGCCATGATAAGGGACAATTCACCCCTCCACTTT
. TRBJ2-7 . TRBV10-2 CASNGGNEQYF TGCGCCAGCAATGGAGGGAACGAGCAGTACTTC
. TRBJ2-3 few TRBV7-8 CASSEGQPDTQYF TGTGCCAGCAGCGAAGGACAACCAGATACGCAGTATTTT
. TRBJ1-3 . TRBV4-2 CASSLTPERAGNTIYF TGTGCCAGCAGCCTGACCCCAGAAAGGGCTGGAAACACCATATATTTT
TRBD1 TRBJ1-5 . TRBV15 CATTQGDSNQPQHF TGTGCCACCACCCAGGGGGATAGCAATCAGCCCCAGCATTTT
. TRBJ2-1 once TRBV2 CAGSSYNEQFF TGTGCCGGTAGCTCCTACAATGAGCAGTTCTTC
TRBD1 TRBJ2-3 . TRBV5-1 CASSITGGADTQYF TGCGCCAGCAGCATAACAGGGGGCGCAGATACGCAGTATTTT
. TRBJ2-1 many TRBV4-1 CASSQDDRALHNEQFF TGCGCCAGCAGCCAAGACGACCGAGCTCTCCACAATGAGCAGTTCTTC
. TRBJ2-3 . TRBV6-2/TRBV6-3 CASSYSPLDTQYF TGTGCCAGTTCGTATAGCCCCCTAGATACGCAGTATTTT
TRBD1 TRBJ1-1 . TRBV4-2 CASSPGQENTEAFF TGTGCCAGCAGCCCGGGACAGGAAAACACTGAAGCTTTCTTT
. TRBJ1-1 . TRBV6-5 CASSYLGWAEAFF TGTGCCAGCAGTTACTTAGGGTGGGCTGAAGCTTTCTTT
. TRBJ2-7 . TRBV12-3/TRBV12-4 CASRGDVYEQYF TGTGCCAGCAGAGGGGACGTATACGAGCAGTACTTC
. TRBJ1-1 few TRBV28 CASSPPGLMNTEAFF TGTGCCAGCAGCCCGCCCGGGCTCATGAACACTGAAGCTTTCTTT
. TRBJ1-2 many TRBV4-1 CASSRDGGNYGYTF TGCGCCAGCAGCAGGGACGGGGGAAACTATGGCTACACCTTC
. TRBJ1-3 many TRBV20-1 CSASPPGGSGNTIYF TGCAGTGCTAGCCCCCCGGGGGGCTCTGGAAACACCATATATTTT
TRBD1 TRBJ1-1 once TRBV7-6 CASSSRTGGTRGAFF TGTGCCAGCAGCTCTAGGACAGGGGGCACGCGGGGGGCTTTCTTT
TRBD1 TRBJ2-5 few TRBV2 CASLAGTAVSETQYF TGTGCCAGCCTAGCCGGGACAGCAGTTTCAGAGACCCAGTACTTC
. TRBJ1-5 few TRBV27 CASSLSSGGGEGQPQHF TGTGCCAGCAGTTTATCGAGTGGAGGAGGGGAAGGCCAGCCCCAGCATTTT
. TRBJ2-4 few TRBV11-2 CASSWGQFLDIQYF TGTGCCAGCAGCTGGGGACAATTCTTAGACATTCAGTACTTC